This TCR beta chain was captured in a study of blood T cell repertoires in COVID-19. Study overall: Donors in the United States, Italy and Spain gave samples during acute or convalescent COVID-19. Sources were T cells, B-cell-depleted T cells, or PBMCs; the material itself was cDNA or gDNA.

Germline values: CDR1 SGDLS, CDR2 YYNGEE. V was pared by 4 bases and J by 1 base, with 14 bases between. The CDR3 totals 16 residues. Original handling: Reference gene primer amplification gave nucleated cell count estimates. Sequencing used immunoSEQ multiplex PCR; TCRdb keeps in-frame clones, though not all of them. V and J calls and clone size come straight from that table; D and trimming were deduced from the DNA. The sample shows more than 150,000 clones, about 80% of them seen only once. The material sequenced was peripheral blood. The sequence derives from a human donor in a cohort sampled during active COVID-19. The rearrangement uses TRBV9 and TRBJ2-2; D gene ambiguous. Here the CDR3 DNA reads TGTGCCAGCAGCCCTAGATCCGGAGAGAACACCGGGGAGCTGTTTTTT. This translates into CASSPRSGENTGELFF.